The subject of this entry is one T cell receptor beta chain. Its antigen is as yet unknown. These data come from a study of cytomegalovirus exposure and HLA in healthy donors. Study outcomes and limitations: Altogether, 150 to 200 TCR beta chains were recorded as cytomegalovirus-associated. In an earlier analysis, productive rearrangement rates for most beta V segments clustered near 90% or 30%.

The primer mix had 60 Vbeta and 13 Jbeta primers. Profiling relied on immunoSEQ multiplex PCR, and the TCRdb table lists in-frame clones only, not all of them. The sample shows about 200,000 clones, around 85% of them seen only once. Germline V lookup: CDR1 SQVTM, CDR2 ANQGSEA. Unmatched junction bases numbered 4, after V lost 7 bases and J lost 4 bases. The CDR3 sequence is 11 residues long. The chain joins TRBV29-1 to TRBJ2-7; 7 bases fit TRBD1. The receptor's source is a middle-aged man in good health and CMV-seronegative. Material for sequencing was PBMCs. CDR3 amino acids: CSGGQAYEQYF. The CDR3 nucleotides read TGCAGCGGAGGACAGGCGTACGAGCAGTACTTC.